The T cell receptor beta chain under discussion was sequenced for a study of cytomegalovirus exposure and HLA in healthy donors. As for the study in general: Earlier findings included some 100 million unique TCR beta sequences obtained from about 180 million T cells. Findings and limits, study-wide: Some highly shared sequence variants likely arose as a pipeline artifact. With further analysis later on, most CMV-associated TCR beta chains appeared HLA-restricted. Association with HLA alleles at 0.05 false discovery rate was found for around 17,000 TCR beta sequences in a later analysis.

This clone occurred a few times. The antigen is not known. Primers included in the PCR were 60 Vbeta and 13 Jbeta primers. Data came from immunoSEQ multiplex PCR; TCRdb stores just in-frame clones and leaves some out. The sample carries approximately 150,000 clones, about three quarters recorded once. There are 15 residues in the CDR3. Germline CDR1 reads SGDLS; CDR2 reads YYNGEE. V shed 4 bases, J shed 8 bases, and the junction held 7 bases outside the gene matches. The rearrangement joins TRBV9 to TRBJ2-1; 12 nucleotides line up with TRBD2. Sequencing input: PBMCs. This receptor was identified in a man between 18 and 29 years old in good health and CMV-seropositive. The CDR3 DNA sequence: TGTGCCAGCAGCATTGGACTAGCGGGGCAGGATGAGCAGTTCTTC. It yields the protein CASSIGLAGQDEQFF.